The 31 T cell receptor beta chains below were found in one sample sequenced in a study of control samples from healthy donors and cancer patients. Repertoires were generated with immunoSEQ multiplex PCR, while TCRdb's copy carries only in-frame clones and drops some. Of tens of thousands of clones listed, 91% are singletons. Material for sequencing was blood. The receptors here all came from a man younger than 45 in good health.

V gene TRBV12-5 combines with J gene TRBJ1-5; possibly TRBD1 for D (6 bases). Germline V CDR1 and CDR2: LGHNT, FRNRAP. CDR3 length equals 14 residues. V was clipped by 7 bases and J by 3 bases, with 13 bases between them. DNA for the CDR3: TGTGCTAGTGCCAAGGGGGGACTCAATCAGCCCCAGCATTTT. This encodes CASAKGGLNQPQHF. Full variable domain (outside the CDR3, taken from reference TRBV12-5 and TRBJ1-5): DARVTQTPRHKVTEMGQEVTMRCQPILGHNTVFWYRQTMMQGLELLAYFRNRAPLDDSGMPKDRFSAEMPDATLATLKIQPSEPRDSAVYFCASAKGGLNQPQHFGDGTRLSIL.

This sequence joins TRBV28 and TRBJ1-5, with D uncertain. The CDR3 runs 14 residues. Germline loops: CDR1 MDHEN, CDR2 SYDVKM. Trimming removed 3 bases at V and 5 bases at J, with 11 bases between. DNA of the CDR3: TGTGCCAGCAGTTTTTTGAACCGGGATCAGCCCCAGCATTTT. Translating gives CASSFLNRDQPQHF.

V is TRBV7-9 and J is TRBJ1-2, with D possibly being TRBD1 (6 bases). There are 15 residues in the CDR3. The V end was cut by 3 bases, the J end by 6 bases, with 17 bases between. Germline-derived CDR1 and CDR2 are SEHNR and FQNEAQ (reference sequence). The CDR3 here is CASSFGLGGANGYTF. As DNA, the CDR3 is TGTGCCAGCAGCTTTGGCCTTGGGGGGGCTAATGGCTACACCTTC.

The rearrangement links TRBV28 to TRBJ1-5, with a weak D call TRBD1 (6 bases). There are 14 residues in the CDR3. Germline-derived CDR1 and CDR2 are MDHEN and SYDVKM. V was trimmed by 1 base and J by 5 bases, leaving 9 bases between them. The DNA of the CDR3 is TGTGCCAGCAGTTTATCTACAGGGCATCAGCCCCAGCATTTT. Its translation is CASSLSTGHQPQHF.

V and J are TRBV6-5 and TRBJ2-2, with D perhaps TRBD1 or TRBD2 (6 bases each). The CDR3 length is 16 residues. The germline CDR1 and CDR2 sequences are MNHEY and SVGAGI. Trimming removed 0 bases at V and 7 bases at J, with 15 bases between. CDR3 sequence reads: CASSYSRGEASGELFF. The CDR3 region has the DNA TGTGCCAGCAGTTACTCGAGGGGGGAGGCCAGCGGGGAGCTGTTTTTT.

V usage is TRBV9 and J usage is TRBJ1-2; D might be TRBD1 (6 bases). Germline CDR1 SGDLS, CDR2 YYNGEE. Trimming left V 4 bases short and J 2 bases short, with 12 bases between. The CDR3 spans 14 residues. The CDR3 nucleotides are TGTGCCAGCAGCCCCAGGGGAACAAACTATGGCTACACCTTC. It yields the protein CASSPRGTNYGYTF.

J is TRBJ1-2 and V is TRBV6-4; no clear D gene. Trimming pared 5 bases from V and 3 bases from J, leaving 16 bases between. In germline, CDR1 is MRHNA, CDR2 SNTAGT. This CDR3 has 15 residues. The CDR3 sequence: CASSPGGSGDYGYTF. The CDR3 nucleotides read TGTGCCAGCAGTCCCGGAGGGTCTGGGGACTATGGCTACACCTTC.

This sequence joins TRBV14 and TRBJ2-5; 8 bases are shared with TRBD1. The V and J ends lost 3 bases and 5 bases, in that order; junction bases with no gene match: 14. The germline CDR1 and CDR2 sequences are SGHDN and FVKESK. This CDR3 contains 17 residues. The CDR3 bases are TGTGCCAGCAGCCATTCAAGACAGGGGCGAATACTGGAGACCCAGTACTTC. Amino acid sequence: CASSHSRQGRILETQYF.

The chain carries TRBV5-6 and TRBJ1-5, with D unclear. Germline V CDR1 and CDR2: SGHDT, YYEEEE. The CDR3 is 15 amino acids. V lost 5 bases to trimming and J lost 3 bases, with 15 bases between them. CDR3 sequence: CASSNWETVNQPQHF. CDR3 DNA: TGTGCCAGCAGTAACTGGGAAACAGTCAATCAGCCCCAGCATTTT. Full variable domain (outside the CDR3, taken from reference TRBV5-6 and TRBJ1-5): DAGVTQSPTHLIKTRGQQVTLRCSPKSGHDTVSWYQQALGQGPQFIFQYYEEEERQRGNFPDRFSGHQFPNYSSELNVNALLLGDSALYLCASSNWETVNQPQHFGDGTRLSIL.

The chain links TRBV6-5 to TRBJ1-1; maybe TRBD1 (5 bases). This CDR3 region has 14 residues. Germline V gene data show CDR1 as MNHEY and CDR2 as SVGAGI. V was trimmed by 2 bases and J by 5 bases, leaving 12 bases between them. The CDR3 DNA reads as TGTGCCAGCAGTTACGGGGGTAGGGTGACTGAAGCTTTCTTT. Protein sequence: CASSYGGRVTEAFF.

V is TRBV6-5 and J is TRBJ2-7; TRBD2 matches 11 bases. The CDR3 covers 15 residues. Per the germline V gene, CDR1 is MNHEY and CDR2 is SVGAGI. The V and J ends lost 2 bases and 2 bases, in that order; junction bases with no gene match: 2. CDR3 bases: TGTGCCAGCAGTTACGTGACTAGCGGGACCTACGAGCAGTACTTC. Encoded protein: CASSYVTSGTYEQYF.

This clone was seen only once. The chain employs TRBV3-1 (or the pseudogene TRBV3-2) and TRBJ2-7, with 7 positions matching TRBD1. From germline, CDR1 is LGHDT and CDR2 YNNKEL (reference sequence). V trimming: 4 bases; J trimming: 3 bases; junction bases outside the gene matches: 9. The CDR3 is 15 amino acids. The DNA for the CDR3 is TGTGCCAGCAGCCGCGGTCGGGACAGTTACTACGAGCAGTACTTC. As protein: CASSRGRDSYYEQYF.

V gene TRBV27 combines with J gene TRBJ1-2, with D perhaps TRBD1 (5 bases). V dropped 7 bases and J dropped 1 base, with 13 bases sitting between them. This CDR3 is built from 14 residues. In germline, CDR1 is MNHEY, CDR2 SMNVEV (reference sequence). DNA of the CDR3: TGTGCCAGCACCCAACCGGGACTTAACTATGGCTACACCTTC. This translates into CASTQPGLNYGYTF.

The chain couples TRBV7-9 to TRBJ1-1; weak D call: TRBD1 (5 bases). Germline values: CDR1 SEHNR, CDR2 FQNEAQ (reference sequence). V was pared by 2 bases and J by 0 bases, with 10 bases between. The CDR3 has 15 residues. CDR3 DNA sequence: TGTGCCAGCAGCTTACAGGGTGTCCTGAACACTGAAGCTTTCTTT. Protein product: CASSLQGVLNTEAFF.

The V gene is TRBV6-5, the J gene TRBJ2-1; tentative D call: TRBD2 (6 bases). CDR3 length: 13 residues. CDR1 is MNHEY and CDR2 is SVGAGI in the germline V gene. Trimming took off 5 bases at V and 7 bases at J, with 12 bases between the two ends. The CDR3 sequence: CASSSGLGNEQFF. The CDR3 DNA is TGTGCCAGCAGTAGCGGGCTCGGGAATGAGCAGTTCTTC.

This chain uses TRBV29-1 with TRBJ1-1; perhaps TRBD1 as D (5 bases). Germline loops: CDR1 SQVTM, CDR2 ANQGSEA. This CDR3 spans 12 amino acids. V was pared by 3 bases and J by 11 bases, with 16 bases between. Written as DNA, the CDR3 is TGCAGCGTTGAGGGCCCCGGGGGATCGGCTTTCTTT. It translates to CSVEGPGGSAFF.

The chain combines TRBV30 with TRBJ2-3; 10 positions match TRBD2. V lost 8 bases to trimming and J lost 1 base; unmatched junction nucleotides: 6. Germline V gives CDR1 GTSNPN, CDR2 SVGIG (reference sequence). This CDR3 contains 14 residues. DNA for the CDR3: TGTGCCCGCTCAGGACTAGCGGGCACAGATACGCAGTATTTT. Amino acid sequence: CARSGLAGTDTQYF.

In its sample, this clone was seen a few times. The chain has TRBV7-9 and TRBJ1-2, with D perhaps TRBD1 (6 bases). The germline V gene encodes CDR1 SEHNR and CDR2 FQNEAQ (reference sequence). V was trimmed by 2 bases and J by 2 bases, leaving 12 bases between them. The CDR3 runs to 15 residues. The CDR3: CASSLKGGENYGYTF. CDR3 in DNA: TGTGCCAGCAGCTTAAAGGGGGGAGAAAACTATGGCTACACCTTC.

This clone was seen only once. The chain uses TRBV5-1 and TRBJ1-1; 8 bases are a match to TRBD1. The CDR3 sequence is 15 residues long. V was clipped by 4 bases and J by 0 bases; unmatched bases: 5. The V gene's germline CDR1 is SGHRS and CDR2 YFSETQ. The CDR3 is CASSGGTGLNTEAFF. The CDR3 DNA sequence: TGCGCCAGCAGCGGGGGGACAGGACTGAACACTGAAGCTTTCTTT. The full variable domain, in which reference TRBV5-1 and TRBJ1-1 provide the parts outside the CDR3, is KAGVTQTPRYLIKTRGQQVTLSCSPISGHRSVSWYQQTPGQGLQFLFEYFSETQRNKGNFPGRFSGRQFSNSRSEMNVSTLELGDSALYLCASSGGTGLNTEAFFGQGTRLTVV.

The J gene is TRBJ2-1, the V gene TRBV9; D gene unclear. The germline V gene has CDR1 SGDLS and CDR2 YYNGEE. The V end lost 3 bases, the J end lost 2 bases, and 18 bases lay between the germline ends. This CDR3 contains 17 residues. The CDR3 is CASSARTVVSPYNEQFF. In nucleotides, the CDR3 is TGTGCCAGCAGCGCCCGGACGGTCGTTTCCCCCTACAATGAGCAGTTCTTC.

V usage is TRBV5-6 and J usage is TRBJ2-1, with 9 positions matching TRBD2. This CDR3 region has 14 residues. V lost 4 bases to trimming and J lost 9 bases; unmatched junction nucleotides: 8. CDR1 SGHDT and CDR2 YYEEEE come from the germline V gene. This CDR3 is CASSNLAGTGEQFF. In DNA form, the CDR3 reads TGTGCCAGCAGCAATCTAGCGGGAACGGGTGAGCAGTTCTTC.

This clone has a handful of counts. The CDR3 nucleotides are TGTGCCAGCAGTTACAGGGGAGGGAGTGGCTACACCTTC. Its protein is CASSYRGGSGYTF. V and J are TRBV6-5 and TRBJ1-2; a weak D match, TRBD1 (5 bases). The CDR3 is 13 residues long. V gave up 2 bases and J gave up 7 bases, with 11 bases separating them. The germline V gene has CDR1 MNHEY and CDR2 SVGAGI.

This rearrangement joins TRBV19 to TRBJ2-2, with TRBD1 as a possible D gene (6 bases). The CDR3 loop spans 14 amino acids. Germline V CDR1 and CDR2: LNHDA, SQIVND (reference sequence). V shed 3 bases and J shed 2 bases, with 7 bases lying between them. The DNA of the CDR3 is TGTGCCAGTAGTATGGGGGCTAACACCGGGGAGCTGTTTTTT. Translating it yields CASSMGANTGELFF. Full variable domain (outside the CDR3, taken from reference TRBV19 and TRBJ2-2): DGGITQSPKYLFRKEGQNVTLSCEQNLNHDAMYWYRQDPGQGLRLIYYSQIVNDFQKGDIAEGYSVSREKKESFPLTVTSAQKNPTAFYLCASSMGANTGELFFGEGSRLTVL.

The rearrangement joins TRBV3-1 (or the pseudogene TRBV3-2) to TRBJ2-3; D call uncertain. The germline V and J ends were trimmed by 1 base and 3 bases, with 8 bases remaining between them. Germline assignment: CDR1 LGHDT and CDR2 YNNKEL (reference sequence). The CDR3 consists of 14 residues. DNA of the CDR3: TGTGCCAGCAGCCAAGGGATGGGGACAGATACGCAGTATTTT. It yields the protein CASSQGMGTDTQYF.

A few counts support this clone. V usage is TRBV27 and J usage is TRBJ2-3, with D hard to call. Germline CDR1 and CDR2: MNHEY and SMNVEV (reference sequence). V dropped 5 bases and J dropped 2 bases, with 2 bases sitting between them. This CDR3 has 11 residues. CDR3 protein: CASSTTDTQYF. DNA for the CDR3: TGTGCCAGCAGTACCACAGATACGCAGTATTTT.

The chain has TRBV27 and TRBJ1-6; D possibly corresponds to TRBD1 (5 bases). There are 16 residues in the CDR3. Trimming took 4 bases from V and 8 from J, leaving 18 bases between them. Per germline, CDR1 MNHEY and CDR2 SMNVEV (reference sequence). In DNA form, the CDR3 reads TGTGCCAGCAGTTCAATCGGGGCTTACTTTTATTCACCCCTCCACTTT. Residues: CASSSIGAYFYSPLHF.

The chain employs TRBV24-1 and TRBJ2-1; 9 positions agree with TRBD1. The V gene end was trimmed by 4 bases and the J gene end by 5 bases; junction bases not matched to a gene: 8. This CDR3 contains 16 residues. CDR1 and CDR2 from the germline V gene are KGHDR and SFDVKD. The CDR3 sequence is CATSDPGTGKHNEQFF. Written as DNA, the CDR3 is TGTGCCACCAGTGACCCCGGGACAGGGAAGCACAATGAGCAGTTCTTC.

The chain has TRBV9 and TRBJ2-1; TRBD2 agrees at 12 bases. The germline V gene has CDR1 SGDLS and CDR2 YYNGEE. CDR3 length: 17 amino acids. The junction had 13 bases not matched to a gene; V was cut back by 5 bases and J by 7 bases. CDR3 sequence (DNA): TGTGCCAGCAGTACACCCGGGACTAGCGGGTCCCGAAATGAGCAGTTCTTC. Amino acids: CASSTPGTSGSRNEQFF.

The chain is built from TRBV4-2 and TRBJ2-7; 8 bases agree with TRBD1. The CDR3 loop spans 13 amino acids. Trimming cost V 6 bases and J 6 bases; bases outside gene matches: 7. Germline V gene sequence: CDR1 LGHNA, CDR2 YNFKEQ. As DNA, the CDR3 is TGTGCCAGCAGGGATACAGGGGGACGCGAGCAGTACTTC. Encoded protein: CASRDTGGREQYF.

The CDR3 region is CASSFFRGLNTEAFF. In DNA, the CDR3 is TGTGCCAGCAGCTTTTTCCGGGGGTTGAACACTGAAGCTTTCTTT. This rearrangement joins TRBV5-4 to TRBJ1-1; a possible D gene is TRBD1 (5 bases). The ends were cut back, 2 bases at V and 0 bases at J, with 11 bases in the middle. CDR1 is SGHNT, CDR2 YYREEE, per germline (reference sequence). CDR3 length equals 15 residues. The whole variable domain, remainder taken from reference TRBV5-4 and TRBJ1-1, is ETGVTQSPTHLIKTRGQQVTLRCSSQSGHNTVSWYQQALGQGPQFIFQYYREEENGRGNFPPRFSGLQFPNYSSELNVNALELDDSALYLCASSFFRGLNTEAFFGQGTRLTVV.

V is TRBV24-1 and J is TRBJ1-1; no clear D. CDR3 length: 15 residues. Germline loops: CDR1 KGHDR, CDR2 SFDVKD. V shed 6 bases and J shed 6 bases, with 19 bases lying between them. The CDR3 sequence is CATSSSTLGRSEAFF. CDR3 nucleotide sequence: TGTGCCACCAGTAGCTCGACATTGGGGAGGTCTGAAGCTTTCTTT.